Below are 15 T cell receptor beta chains sequenced from a single sample in a study of blood T cell repertoires in COVID-19. The data were produced by immunoSEQ multiplex PCR, yet TCRdb's version contains in-frame clones alone and is incomplete. The sample holds about 170,000 clones, 85% to 90% seen once. Material for sequencing was peripheral blood. These receptors were obtained from a woman of 80 years or more in a cohort sampled during active or convalescent COVID-19.

The chain employs TRBV18 and TRBJ2-2, with 7 bases lining up with TRBD1. The trim removed 6 bases at V and 4 bases at J, leaving 5 bases unmatched. The germline CDR1 and CDR2 sequences are KGHSH and LQKENI. The CDR3 runs to 14 residues. The CDR3 sequence is CASSQGERTGELFF. CDR3 in DNA: TGTGCCAGCTCGCAGGGGGAGCGCACCGGGGAGCTGTTTTTT.

V gene TRBV5-1 combines with J gene TRBJ1-5; 7 bases match TRBD1. CDR3 length equals 15 residues. Germline values: CDR1 SGHRS, CDR2 YFSETQ. Trimming removed 0 bases from V and 6 bases from J; junction bases left unmatched: 6. CDR3 coding DNA: TGCGCCAGCAGCTTGGGGCAGGGGGTAGGTCAGCCCCAGCATTTT. Protein: CASSLGQGVGQPQHF.

This chain links TRBV6-2 or TRBV6-3 with TRBJ2-5; TRBD2 aligns across 8 bases. The junction had 3 bases not matched to a gene; V was cut back by 2 bases and J by 1 base. Germline assignment: CDR1 MNHEY and CDR2 SVGEGT. This CDR3 has 15 residues. Here the CDR3 DNA reads TGTGCCAGCAGTTACCAAGCGGGGGCCCAAGAGACCCAGTACTTC. It codes for CASSYQAGAQETQYF.

The gene calls are TRBV18 and TRBJ1-1; 7 nucleotides agree with TRBD1. In germline, CDR1 is KGHSH, CDR2 LQKENI. This CDR3 is built from 19 residues. Unmatched junction bases numbered 24, after V lost 8 bases and J lost 3 bases. Here the CDR3 reads CASRGTAGANISRYTEAFF. CDR3 DNA: TGTGCCAGCCGGGGGACAGCCGGCGCCAACATAAGTAGGTACACTGAAGCTTTCTTT.

This clone has a single count. The rearrangement joins TRBV9 to TRBJ1-4; TRBD1 matches at 8 bases. The V segment lost 3 bases and the J segment 8 bases; nucleotides outside the gene matches: 9. Germline V gene sequence: CDR1 SGDLS, CDR2 YYNGEE. The CDR3 runs to 15 residues. In DNA, the CDR3 is TGTGCCAGCAGCGGGAAAACAGGGGGGGAGGAAAAACTGTTTTTT. Encoded protein: CASSGKTGGEEKLFF.

This chain links TRBV5-6 with TRBJ2-7; 9 positions match TRBD1. This CDR3 contains 15 residues. Germline values: CDR1 SGHDT, CDR2 YYEEEE. V lost 1 base to trimming and J lost 5 bases; unmatched junction nucleotides: 7. CDR3 amino acids: CASSLTGTGFDEQYF. The CDR3 nucleotides read TGTGCCAGCAGCTTGACCGGGACAGGGTTCGACGAGCAGTACTTC. Together with reference TRBV5-6 and TRBJ2-7, the CDR3 gives the full variable domain: DAGVTQSPTHLIKTRGQQVTLRCSPKSGHDTVSWYQQALGQGPQFIFQYYEEEERQRGNFPDRFSGHQFPNYSSELNVNALLLGDSALYLCASSLTGTGFDEQYFGPGTRLTVT.

This chain uses TRBV28 with TRBJ2-6; the D is unclear. The length of the CDR3 is 15 residues. CDR1 and CDR2 from the germline V gene are MDHEN and SYDVKM. The V and J ends lost 4 bases and 4 bases respectively, with 11 bases between them. This chain's CDR3 is CASSSYSAGANVLTF. CDR3 coding DNA: TGTGCCAGCAGTTCGTATTCCGCGGGGGCCAACGTCCTGACTTTC.

The V and J genes are TRBV5-1 and TRBJ2-3; unclear D gene. CDR3 length: 14 amino acids. Germline-derived CDR1 and CDR2 are SGHRS and YFSETQ. Trimming took 0 bases from V and 3 from J, leaving 8 bases between them. This CDR3 reads CASSLERRTDTQYF. CDR3 nucleotides: TGCGCCAGCAGCTTGGAAAGGCGGACAGATACGCAGTATTTT.

The chain employs TRBV6-6 and TRBJ2-2, with D perhaps matching TRBD1 (6 bases). V lost 8 bases and J lost 1, with 11 bases in between. The length of the CDR3 is 14 residues. Germline V lookup: CDR1 MNHNY, CDR2 SVGAGI (reference sequence). The CDR3 DNA follows: TGTGCCAGCGCCGGACAGCGGAACACCGGGGAGCTGTTTTTT. Protein product: CASAGQRNTGELFF.

The chain uses TRBV10-3 and TRBJ1-2, with D perhaps TRBD1 (6 bases). Germline assignment: CDR1 ENHRY and CDR2 SYGVKD. Trimming pared 0 bases from V and 7 bases from J, leaving 9 bases between. The CDR3 totals 13 residues. CDR3 sequence: CAISESGGAGYTF. The DNA for the CDR3 is TGTGCCATCAGTGAGTCAGGGGGAGCTGGCTACACCTTC.

The V and J genes are TRBV7-2 and TRBJ2-5; D is perhaps TRBD1 (6 bases). V shed 2 bases and J shed 1 base, with 14 bases lying between them. This CDR3 has 16 residues. CDR1 SGHTA and CDR2 FQGNSA come from the germline V gene. As DNA, the CDR3 is TGTGCCAGCAGCTTATACACGACAGGCTTCCAAGAGACCCAGTACTTC. Translating gives CASSLYTTGFQETQYF.

The V and J genes are TRBV13 and TRBJ2-7; possibly TRBD2 for D (5 bases). V lost 5 bases, J lost 6 bases, and 23 bases lay in between. There are 16 residues in the CDR3. CDR1 is PRHDT, CDR2 FYEKMQ, per germline (reference sequence). Here the CDR3 DNA reads TGTGCCAGCAGCCGAACGGGGTCTCCATCACCTACCGAGCAGTACTTC. Translating it yields CASSRTGSPSPTEQYF.

J is TRBJ1-5 and V is TRBV29-1, with 7 bases fitting TRBD1. Germline lookup yields CDR1 SQVTM and CDR2 ANQGSEA. Unmatched junction bases numbered 8, after V lost 6 bases and J lost 6 bases. CDR3 length equals 13 residues. CDR3 coding DNA: TGCAGCGTCCGGACAGGCACGGGTCAGCCCCAGCATTTT. The encoded protein is CSVRTGTGQPQHF.

V gene TRBV3-1 (or the pseudogene TRBV3-2) combines with J gene TRBJ2-3; D perhaps matches TRBD2 (5 bases). Germline V gives CDR1 LGHDT, CDR2 YNNKEL (reference sequence). Trimming cost V 8 bases and J 1 base, with 13 bases left between them. This CDR3 is 14 amino acids long. Written as DNA, the CDR3 is TGTGCCAGCGCCTCGGGTAGCGGCACAGATACGCAGTATTTT. It specifies CASASGSGTDTQYF.

This sequence joins TRBV6-1 and TRBJ2-7; a weak D match, TRBD1 (6 bases). The CDR3 runs 13 residues. V was shortened by 3 bases and J by 8 bases, with 14 bases between the two germline ends. Germline CDR1 and CDR2: MNHNS and SASEGT. The CDR3 nucleotides read TGTGCCAGCAGTGAGCGCCCGGGGACAAAGCAGTACGTC. It specifies CASSERPGTKQYV.